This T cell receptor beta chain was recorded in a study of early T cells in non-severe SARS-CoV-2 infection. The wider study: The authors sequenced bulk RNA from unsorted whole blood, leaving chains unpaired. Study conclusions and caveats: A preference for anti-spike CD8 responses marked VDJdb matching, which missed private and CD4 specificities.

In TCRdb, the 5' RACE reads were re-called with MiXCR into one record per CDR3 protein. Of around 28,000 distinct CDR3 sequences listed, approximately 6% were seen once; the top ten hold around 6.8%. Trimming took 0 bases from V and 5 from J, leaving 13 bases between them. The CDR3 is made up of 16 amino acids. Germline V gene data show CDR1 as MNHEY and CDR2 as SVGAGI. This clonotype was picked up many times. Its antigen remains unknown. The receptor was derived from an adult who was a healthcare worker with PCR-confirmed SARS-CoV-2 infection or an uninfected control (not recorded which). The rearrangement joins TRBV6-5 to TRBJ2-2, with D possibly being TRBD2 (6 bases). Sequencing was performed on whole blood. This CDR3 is CASSYSNGRKTGELFF. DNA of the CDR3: TGTGCCAGCAGTTACTCGAATGGGAGGAAAACCGGGGAGCTGTTTTTT.